This T cell receptor beta chain was documented in a study of T cell changes during pregnancy in multiple sclerosis (dated by TCRdb to between 2018 and 2020). At the level of the whole study: Changes in the T cell repertoire over the course of pregnancy were examined in this study in women with multiple sclerosis.

The library was prepared using the immunoSEQ multiplex PCR assay. Entries here come from immuneACCESS through TCRdb and include only in-frame sequences with V and J called. Some clones fail to appear in such tables; in the studies checked, an unresolved V gene covers under half of the shortfall, and the cause of the remainder is unknown. Present in this sample are 67,000 or so clones, about 92% of which were seen just once. Roughly 3.2% of the sample is held by the ten biggest clonotypes. The CDR3 holds 12 amino acids from the cysteine to the phenylalanine. The kept DNA is CDR3 alone, 36 bases in frame from the first base. Per the germline V gene, SQVTM is the CDR1 and ANQGSEA is the CDR2. The junction carries 10 bases between V and J, which are trimmed by 4 bases and 4 bases respectively. Regarding this clone: It has no known antigen specificity. It has no much larger one-base neighbor in the sample; base qualities were not kept.

The sample was CD8+ T cells from peripheral blood mononuclear cells, taken in the third trimester of pregnancy. This chain is built from TRBV29-1 and TRBJ1-2; there is no confident call for the D gene. This clonotype was obtained from a female donor in good health, enrolled as a control in a pregnancy study. The DNA is as follows: TGCAGCGTTGCGGAGACTTCCTATGGCTACACCTTC. This translates into CSVAETSYGYTF.